This T cell receptor beta chain originates from a study of blood T cell repertoires in COVID-19. The wider study: Sample material is recorded as cDNA or gDNA derived from T cells, B-cell-depleted T cells, or PBMCs.

Individuals drawn from about two dozen US areas were roughly 18 to 89 years old. Cohort allocation depended upon clinical history that participants reported. The study counted Cohort 3 donors as recovered given two negative PCRs, clearance, or symptom resolution. V shed 2 bases, J shed 8 bases, and the junction held 4 bases outside the gene matches. Germline V gene lookup returns CDR1 SGHTA and CDR2 FQGNSA. The CDR3 extends over 16 amino acids. The assay was immunoSEQ multiplex PCR, and TCRdb's table has in-frame clones only and misses some. The sample has over 200,000 clones; nearly 90% are singletons.

What was sequenced was PBMCs or T cells enriched from blood (not recorded which). The source of this sequence is a man younger than 40 who had recovered from COVID-19. The rearrangement uses TRBV7-2 and TRBJ1-6; 12 bases match TRBD1. CDR3 nucleotide sequence: TGTGCCAGCAGCTTATGGGACAGGGGGCGAGATTCACCCCTCCACTTT. Translation gives CASSLWDRGRDSPLHF.